This TCR beta chain was captured in a study of kidney transplant recipient with SARS-CoV-2 infection. In TCRdb, the reads were re-called with MiXCR into one record per CDR3 protein. The sample contains some 220,000 distinct CDR3 sequences, roughly 26% of which appear only once. The sequence was collected from a male patient aged 25 to 39 who had COVID-19 and was a kidney transplant recipient. The graft donor may have given rise to some T cells. Sequenced here: a blood sample, sampled at baseline and between days 110 and 120 from a kidney transplant recipient.

The CDR3 DNA reads as TGTGCCAGTAGTATTGTGGGACAGAGGAGAGATACGCAGTATTTT. Translated: CASSIVGQRRDTQYF. V gene TRBV19 combines with J gene TRBJ2-3; TRBD1 matches at 7 bases. The CDR3 has 15 amino acids. Germline V gives CDR1 LNHDA, CDR2 SQIVND (reference sequence). The ends lost 3 bases at V and 5 bases at J; junction bases unmatched: 8. The variable domain in full, completed from reference TRBV19 and TRBJ2-3, reads DGGITQSPKYLFRKEGQNVTLSCEQNLNHDAMYWYRQDPGQGLRLIYYSQIVNDFQKGDIAEGYSVSREKKESFPLTVTSAQKNPTAFYLCASSIVGQRRDTQYFGPGTRLTVL.